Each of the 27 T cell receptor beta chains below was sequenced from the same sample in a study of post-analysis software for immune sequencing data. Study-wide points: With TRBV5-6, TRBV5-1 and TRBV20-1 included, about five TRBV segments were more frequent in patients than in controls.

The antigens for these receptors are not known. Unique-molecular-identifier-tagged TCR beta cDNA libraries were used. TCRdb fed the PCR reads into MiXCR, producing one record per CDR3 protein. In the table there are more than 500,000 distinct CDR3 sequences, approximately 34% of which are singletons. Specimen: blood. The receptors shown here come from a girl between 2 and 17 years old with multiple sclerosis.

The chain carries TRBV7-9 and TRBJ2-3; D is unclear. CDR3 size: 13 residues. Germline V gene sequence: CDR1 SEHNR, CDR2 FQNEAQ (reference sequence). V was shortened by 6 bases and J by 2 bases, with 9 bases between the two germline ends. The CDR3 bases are TGTGCCAGCAGTAAGGGTAACACAGATACGCAGTATTTT. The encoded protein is CASSKGNTDTQYF.

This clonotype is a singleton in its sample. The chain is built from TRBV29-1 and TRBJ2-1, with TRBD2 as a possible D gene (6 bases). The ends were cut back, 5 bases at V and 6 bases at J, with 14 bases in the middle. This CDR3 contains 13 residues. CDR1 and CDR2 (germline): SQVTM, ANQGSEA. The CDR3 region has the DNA TGCAGCGTTCGGGGCGGGCGGGGCAATGAGCAGTTCTTC. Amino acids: CSVRGGRGNEQFF.

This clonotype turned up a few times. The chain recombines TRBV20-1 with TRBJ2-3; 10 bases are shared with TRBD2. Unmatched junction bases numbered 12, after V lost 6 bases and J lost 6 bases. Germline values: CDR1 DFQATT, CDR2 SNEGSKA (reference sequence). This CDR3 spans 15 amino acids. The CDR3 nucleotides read TGCAGTGCCAAACGGACTAGCGGCCCCAGGGATACGCAGTATTTT. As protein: CSAKRTSGPRDTQYF.

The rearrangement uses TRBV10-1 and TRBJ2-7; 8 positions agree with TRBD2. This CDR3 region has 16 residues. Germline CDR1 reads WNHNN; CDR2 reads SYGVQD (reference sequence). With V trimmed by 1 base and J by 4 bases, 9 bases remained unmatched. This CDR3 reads CASSELGAGGRYEQYF. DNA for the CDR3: TGCGCCAGCAGTGAGTTGGGGGCGGGGGGTAGGTACGAGCAGTACTTC.

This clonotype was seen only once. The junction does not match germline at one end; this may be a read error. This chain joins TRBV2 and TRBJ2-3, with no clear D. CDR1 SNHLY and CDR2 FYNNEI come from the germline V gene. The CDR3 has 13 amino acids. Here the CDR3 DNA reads TGTGCCGGCAGTGAAGGGCCTACAGATACGCAGTATTTT. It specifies CAGSEGPTDTQYF.

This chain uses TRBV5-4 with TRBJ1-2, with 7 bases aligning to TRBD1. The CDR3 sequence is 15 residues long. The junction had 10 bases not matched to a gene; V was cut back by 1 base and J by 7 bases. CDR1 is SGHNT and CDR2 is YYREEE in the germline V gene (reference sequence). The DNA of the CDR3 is TGTGCCAGCAGCTTGACCCTTAGACAGGGCGGTGGCTACACCTTC. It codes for CASSLTLRQGGGYTF. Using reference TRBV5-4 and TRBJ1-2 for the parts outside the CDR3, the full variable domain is ETGVTQSPTHLIKTRGQQVTLRCSSQSGHNTVSWYQQALGQGPQFIFQYYREEENGRGNFPPRFSGLQFPNYSSELNVNALELDDSALYLCASSLTLRQGGGYTFGSGTRLTVV.

In DNA, the CDR3 is TGTGCCAGCAGCTTCCGCGGGGACGGGGGCACAGATACGCAGTATTTT. Protein: CASSFRGDGGTDTQYF. J is TRBJ2-3 and V is TRBV7-6; maybe TRBD2 (6 bases). CDR3 length: 16 amino acids. V shed 3 bases and J shed 1 base, with 14 bases lying between them. CDR1 SGHVS and CDR2 FNYEAQ come from the germline V gene.

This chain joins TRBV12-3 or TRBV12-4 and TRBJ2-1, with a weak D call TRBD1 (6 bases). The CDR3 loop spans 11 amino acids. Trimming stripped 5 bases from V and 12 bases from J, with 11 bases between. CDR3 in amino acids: CASSQGIAQFF. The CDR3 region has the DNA TGTGCCAGCAGTCAGGGGATTGCGCAGTTCTTC.

The CDR3 spells CASAMSTEAFF. Here the CDR3 DNA reads TGTGCCAGTGCCATGAGCACTGAAGCTTTCTTT. The chain is built from TRBV19 and TRBJ1-1; D unresolved. The CDR3 totals 11 residues. Per the germline V gene, CDR1 is LNHDA and CDR2 is SQIVND (reference sequence). The V end was cut by 8 bases, the J end by 4 bases, with 8 bases between.

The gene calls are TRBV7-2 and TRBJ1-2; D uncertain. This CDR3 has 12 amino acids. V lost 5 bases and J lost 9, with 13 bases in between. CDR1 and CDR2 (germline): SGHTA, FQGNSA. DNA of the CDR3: TGTGCCAGCAGCCCGAGGTCCTGGAGCTACACCTTC. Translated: CASSPRSWSYTF.

The CDR3: CASSLMAGKFDEQFF. Written as DNA, the CDR3 is TGTGCCAGCAGCTTAATGGCAGGGAAGTTCGATGAGCAGTTCTTC. This rearrangement joins TRBV11-2 to TRBJ2-1; D perhaps matches TRBD1 (5 bases). Trimming left V 2 bases short and J 8 bases short, with 16 bases between. Germline CDR1 SGHAT, CDR2 FQNNGV. This CDR3 contains 15 residues. Combining the CDR3 with reference TRBV11-2 and TRBJ2-1 gives the whole variable domain EAGVAQSPRYKIIEKRQSVAFWCNPISGHATLYWYQQILGQGPKLLIQFQNNGVVDDSQLPKDRFSAERLKGVDSTLKIQPAKLEDSAVYLCASSLMAGKFDEQFFGPGTRLTVL.

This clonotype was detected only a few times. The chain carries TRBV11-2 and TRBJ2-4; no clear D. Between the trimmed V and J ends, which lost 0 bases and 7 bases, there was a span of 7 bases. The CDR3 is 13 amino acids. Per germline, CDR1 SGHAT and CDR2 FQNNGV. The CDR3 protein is CASSLDVVNIQYF. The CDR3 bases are TGTGCCAGCAGCTTAGACGTCGTGAACATTCAGTACTTC.

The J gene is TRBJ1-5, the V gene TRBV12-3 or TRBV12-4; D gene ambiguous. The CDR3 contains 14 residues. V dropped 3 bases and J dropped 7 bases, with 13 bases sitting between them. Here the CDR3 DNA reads TGTGCCAGCAGTTTTTCCCCCCCCACGCAGCCCCAGCATTTT. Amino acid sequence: CASSFSPPTQPQHF.

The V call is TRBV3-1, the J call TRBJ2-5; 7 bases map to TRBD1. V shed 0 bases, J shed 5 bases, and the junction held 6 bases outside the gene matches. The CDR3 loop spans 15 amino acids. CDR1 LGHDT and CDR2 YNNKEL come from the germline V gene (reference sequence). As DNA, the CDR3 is TGTGCCAGCAGCCAAGATACGAGGGGGCTGGAGACCCAGTACTTC. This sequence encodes CASSQDTRGLETQYF.

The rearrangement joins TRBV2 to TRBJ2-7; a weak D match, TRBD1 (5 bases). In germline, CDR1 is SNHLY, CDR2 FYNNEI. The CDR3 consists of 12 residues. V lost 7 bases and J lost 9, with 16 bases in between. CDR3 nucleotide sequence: TGTGCCAGCACCACAGGCAATGGTGGGCAGTACTTC. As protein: CASTTGNGGQYF.

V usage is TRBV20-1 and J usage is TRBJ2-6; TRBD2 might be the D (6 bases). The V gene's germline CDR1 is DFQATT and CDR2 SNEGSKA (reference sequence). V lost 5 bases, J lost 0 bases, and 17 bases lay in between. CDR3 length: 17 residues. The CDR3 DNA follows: TGCAGTGCTGCCCCCGGCGGGGTCTACTCTGGGGCCAACGTCCTGACTTTC. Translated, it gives CSAAPGGVYSGANVLTF.

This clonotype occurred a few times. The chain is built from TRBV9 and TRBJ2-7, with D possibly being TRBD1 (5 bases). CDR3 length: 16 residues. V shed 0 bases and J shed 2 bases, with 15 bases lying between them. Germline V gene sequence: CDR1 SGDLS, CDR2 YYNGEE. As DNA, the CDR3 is TGTGCCAGCAGCGTAGGCTCAGTACAGGCGGCCTACGAGCAGTACTTC. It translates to CASSVGSVQAAYEQYF. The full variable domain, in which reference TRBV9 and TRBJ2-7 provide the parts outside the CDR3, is DSGVTQTPKHLITATGQRVTLRCSPRSGDLSVYWYQQSLDQGLQFLIQYYNGEERAKGNILERFSAQQFPDLHSELNLSSLELGDSALYFCASSVGSVQAAYEQYFGPGTRLTVT.

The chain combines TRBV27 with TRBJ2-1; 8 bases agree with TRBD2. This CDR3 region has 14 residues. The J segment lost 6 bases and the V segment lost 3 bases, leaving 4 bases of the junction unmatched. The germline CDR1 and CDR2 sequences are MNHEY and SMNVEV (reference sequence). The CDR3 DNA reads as TGTGCCAGCAGTTTCGGGGGGGCATCCAATGAGCAGTTCTTC. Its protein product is CASSFGGASNEQFF.

The CDR3 loop reads CASSLHNQETQYF. The CDR3 DNA is TGTGCCAGCAGCCTCCATAACCAAGAGACCCAGTACTTC. The chain is built from TRBV7-2 and TRBJ2-5; no clear D. V was cut by 5 bases and J by 0 bases, with 7 bases left in between. Germline CDR1 is SGHTA and CDR2 is FQGNSA. The CDR3 is made up of 13 amino acids.

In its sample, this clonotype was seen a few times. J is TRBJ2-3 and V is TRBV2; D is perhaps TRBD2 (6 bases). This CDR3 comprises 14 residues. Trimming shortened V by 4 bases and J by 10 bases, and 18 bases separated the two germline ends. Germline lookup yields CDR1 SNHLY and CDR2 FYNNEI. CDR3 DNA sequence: TGTGCCAGCAGTGTAGCGGAACGCCTCCCGTCGCAGTATTTT. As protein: CASSVAERLPSQYF.

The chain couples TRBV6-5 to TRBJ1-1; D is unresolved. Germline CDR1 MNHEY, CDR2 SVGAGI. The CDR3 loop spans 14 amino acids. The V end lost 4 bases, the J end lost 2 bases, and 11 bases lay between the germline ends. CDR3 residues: CASSLGGSNTEAFF. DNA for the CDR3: TGTGCCAGCAGTTTGGGCGGCTCCAACACTGAAGCTTTCTTT.

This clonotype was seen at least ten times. This chain's CDR3 is CASSPRTGTDTQYF. In nucleotides, the CDR3 is TGTGCCAGCAGTCCACGGACAGGCACAGATACGCAGTATTTT. The V gene is TRBV2, the J gene TRBJ2-3; D may be TRBD1 (6 bases). Deletions cut 5 bases from V and 1 base from J, with 10 bases between. The CDR3 spans 14 residues. CDR1 and CDR2 (germline): SNHLY, FYNNEI.

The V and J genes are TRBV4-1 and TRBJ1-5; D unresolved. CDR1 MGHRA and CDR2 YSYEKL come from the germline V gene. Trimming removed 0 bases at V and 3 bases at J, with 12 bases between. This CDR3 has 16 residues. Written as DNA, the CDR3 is TGCGCCAGCAGCCAAGATCTAGCACGGATCAATCAGCCCCAGCATTTT. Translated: CASSQDLARINQPQHF.

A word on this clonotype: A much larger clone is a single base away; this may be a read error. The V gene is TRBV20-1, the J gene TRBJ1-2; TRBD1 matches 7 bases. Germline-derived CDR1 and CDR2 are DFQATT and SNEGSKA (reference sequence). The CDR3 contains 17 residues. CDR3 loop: CSAIPQTTRGTGGGYIF. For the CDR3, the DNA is TGCAGTGCTATACCACAGACCACCAGGGGGACGGGCGGTGGCTACATCTTC.

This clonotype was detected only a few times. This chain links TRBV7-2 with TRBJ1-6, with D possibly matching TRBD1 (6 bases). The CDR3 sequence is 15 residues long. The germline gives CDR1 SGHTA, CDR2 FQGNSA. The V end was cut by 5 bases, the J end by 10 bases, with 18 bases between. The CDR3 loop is CASSRTVSERSPLHF. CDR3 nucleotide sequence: TGTGCCAGCAGCCGGACAGTAAGCGAGCGATCACCCCTCCACTTT.

CDR3 in DNA: TGCAGTGCTGGGCTCAGGGGTCGCTATGGCTACACCTTC. Its protein product is CSAGLRGRYGYTF. The chain joins TRBV20-1 to TRBJ1-2, with D maybe TRBD1 (6 bases). Looked up from germline, CDR1 is DFQATT and CDR2 is SNEGSKA (reference sequence). The CDR3 covers 13 residues. Trimming took 5 bases from V and 4 from J, leaving 14 bases between them.

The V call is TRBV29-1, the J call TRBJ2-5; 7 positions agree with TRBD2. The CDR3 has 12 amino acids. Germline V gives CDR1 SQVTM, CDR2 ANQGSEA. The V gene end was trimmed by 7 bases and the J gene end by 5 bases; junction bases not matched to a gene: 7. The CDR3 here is CSASTSNETQYF. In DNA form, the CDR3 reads TGCAGCGCCTCGACTAGCAATGAGACCCAGTACTTC.